A single sample is the source of the 4 T cell receptor beta chains below, sequenced in a study of OX40 agonist ivuxolimab in advanced cancers. The data were produced by immunoSEQ multiplex PCR, yet TCRdb's version contains in-frame clones alone and is incomplete. The sample records roughly 46,000 clones, 65% to 90% being singletons. Sequences were derived from CD4+ or CD8+ T cells sorted from blood, sampled in a trial of the OX40 agonist ivuxolimab. The receptor source for this set is an adult with an advanced solid tumor such as melanoma, head and neck, liver or kidney cancer.

This rearrangement joins TRBV27 to TRBJ1-2, with D tentatively TRBD1 (5 bases). V lost 0 bases and J lost 3, with 8 bases in between. Germline V gene lookup returns CDR1 MNHEY and CDR2 SMNVEV (reference sequence). The CDR3 contains 14 residues. In nucleotides, the CDR3 is TGTGCCAGCAGTTTATCCGGGACTCACTATGGCTACACCTTC. It yields the protein CASSLSGTHYGYTF.

The chain carries TRBV7-9 and TRBJ2-1, with 9 bases fitting TRBD2. This CDR3 has 17 residues. The ends lost 5 bases at V and 2 bases at J; junction bases unmatched: 10. Per the germline V gene, CDR1 is SEHNR and CDR2 is FQNEAQ (reference sequence). The CDR3: CASSPSLPSGAYNEQFF. The CDR3 DNA follows: TGTGCCAGCAGCCCTTCATTGCCTAGCGGGGCCTACAATGAGCAGTTCTTC.

J is TRBJ2-3 and V is TRBV7-3; 9 nucleotides align to TRBD1. The CDR3 is 15 amino acids. The V segment lost 5 bases and the J segment 0 bases; nucleotides outside the gene matches: 3. CDR1 is SGHTA, CDR2 FQGTGA, per germline. Here the CDR3 reads CASSLTGGSTDTQYF. DNA for the CDR3: TGTGCCAGCAGCCTGACAGGGGGAAGCACAGATACGCAGTATTTT.

V usage is TRBV5-1 and J usage is TRBJ2-7, with TRBD2 matching over 9 bases. The V segment lost 0 bases and the J segment 3 bases; nucleotides outside the gene matches: 1. Germline V gene lookup returns CDR1 SGHRS and CDR2 YFSETQ. This CDR3 has 14 residues. CDR3 nucleotide sequence: TGCGCCAGCAGCTTGGGACTAGCGGTCTACGAGCAGTACTTC. Translated: CASSLGLAVYEQYF.